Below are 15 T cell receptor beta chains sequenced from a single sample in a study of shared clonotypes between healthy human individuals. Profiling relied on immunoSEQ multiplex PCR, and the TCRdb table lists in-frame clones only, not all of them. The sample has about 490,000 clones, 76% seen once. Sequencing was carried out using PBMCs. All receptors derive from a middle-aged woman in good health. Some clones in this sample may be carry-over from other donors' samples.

CDR3 amino acids: CASSKTSSGTGYEQYF. The CDR3 DNA follows: TGTGCCAGCAGCAAAACCTCTAGCGGGACGGGGTACGAGCAGTACTTC. The genes are TRBV9 and TRBJ2-7; 9 bases fit TRBD2. The CDR3 is 16 amino acids. Germline values: CDR1 SGDLS, CDR2 YYNGEE. Trimming removed 4 bases from V and 4 bases from J; junction bases left unmatched: 12.

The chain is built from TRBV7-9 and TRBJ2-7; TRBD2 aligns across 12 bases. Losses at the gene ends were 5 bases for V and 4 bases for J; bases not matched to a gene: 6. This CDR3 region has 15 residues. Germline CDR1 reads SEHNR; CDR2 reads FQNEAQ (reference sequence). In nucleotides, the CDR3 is TGTGCCAGCAGCCCTGGACTAGCGGGATTTTACGAGCAGTACTTC. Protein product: CASSPGLAGFYEQYF.

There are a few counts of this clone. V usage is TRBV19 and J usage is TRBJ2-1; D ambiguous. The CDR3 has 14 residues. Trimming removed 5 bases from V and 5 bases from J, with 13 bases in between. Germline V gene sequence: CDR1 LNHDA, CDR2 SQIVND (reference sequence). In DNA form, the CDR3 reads TGTGCCAGTAGTCTTAGGGTCCAGGACAATGAGCAGTTCTTC. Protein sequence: CASSLRVQDNEQFF.

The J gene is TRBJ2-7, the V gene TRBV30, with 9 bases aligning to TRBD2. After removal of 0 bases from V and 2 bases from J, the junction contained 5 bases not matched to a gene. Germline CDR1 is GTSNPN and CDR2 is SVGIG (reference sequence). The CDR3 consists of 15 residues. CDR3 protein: CAWSVRAGGAYEQYF. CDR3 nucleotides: TGTGCCTGGAGTGTAAGGGCGGGAGGGGCCTACGAGCAGTACTTC.

The CDR3: CASSVVAQAAEQYF. The CDR3 DNA sequence: TGTGCCAGCAGCGTAGTGGCACAGGCCGCTGAGCAGTACTTC. This rearrangement joins TRBV9 to TRBJ2-7; possibly TRBD1 for D (5 bases). In germline, CDR1 is SGDLS, CDR2 YYNGEE. This CDR3 is 14 amino acids long. V lost 0 bases and J lost 7, with 14 bases in between.

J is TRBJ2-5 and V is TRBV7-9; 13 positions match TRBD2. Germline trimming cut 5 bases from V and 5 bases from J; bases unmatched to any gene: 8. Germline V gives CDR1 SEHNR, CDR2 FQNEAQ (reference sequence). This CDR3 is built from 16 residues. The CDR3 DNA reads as TGTGCCAGCAGCCCCGGGACTAGCGGGATAGGGGAGACCCAGTACTTC. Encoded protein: CASSPGTSGIGETQYF.

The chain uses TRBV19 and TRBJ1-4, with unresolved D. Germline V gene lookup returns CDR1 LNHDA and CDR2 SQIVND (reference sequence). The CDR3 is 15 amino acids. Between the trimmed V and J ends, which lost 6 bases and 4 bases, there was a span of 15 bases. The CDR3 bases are TGTGCCAGTAGCGTTCACCGGCTGAATAATGAAAAACTGTTTTTT. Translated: CASSVHRLNNEKLFF.

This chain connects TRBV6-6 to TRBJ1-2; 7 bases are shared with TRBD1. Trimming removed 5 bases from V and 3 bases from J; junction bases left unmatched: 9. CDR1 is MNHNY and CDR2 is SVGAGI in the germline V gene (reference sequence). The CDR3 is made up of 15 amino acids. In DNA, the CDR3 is TGTGCCAGCAGTAATGACAGGGCTCTAGACTATGGCTACACCTTC. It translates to CASSNDRALDYGYTF.

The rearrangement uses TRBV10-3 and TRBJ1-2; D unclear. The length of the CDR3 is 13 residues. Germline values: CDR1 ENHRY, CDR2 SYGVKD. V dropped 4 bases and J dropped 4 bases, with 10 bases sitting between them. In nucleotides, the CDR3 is TGTGCCATCAGTGGGGGATCCCTCTATGGCTACACCTTC. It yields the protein CAISGGSLYGYTF.

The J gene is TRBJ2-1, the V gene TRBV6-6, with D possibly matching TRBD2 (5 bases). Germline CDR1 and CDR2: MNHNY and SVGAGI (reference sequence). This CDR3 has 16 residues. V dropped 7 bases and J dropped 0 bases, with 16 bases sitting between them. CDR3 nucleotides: TGTGCCAGCATCCGGACTCTCCCCAGCTCCTACAATGAGCAGTTCTTC. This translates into CASIRTLPSSYNEQFF.

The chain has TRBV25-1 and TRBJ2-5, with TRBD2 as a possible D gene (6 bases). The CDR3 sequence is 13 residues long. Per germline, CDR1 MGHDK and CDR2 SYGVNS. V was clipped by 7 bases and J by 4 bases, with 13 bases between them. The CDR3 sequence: CASNMAGLETQYF. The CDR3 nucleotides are TGTGCCAGCAATATGGCGGGACTAGAGACCCAGTACTTC. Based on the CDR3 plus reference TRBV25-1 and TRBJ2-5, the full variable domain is EADIYQTPRYLVIGTGKKITLECSQTMGHDKMYWYQQDPGMELHLIHYSYGVNSTEKGDLSSESTVSRIRTEHFPLTLESARPSHTSQYLCASNMAGLETQYFGPGTRLLVL.

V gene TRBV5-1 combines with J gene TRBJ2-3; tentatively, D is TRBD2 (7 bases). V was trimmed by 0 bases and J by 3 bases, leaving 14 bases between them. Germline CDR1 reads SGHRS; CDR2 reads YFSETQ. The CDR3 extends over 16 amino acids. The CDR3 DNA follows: TGCGCCAGCAGCTTGGAGGGCAGGGGAGGGACAGATACGCAGTATTTT. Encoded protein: CASSLEGRGGTDTQYF.

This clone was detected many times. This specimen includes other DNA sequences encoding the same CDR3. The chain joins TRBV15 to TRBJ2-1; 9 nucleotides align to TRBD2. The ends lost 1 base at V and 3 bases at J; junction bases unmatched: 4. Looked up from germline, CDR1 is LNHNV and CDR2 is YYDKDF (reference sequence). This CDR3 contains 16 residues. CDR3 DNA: TGTGCCACCAGCAGAGGCGGGAGGGCCCTCTACAATGAGCAGTTCTTC. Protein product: CATSRGGRALYNEQFF.

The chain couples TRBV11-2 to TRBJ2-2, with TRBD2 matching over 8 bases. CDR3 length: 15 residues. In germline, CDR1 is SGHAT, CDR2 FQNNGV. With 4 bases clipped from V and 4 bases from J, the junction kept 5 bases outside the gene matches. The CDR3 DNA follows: TGTGCCAGCAGCTGGGGACTAGACGGCACCGGGGAGCTGTTTTTT. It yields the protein CASSWGLDGTGELFF.

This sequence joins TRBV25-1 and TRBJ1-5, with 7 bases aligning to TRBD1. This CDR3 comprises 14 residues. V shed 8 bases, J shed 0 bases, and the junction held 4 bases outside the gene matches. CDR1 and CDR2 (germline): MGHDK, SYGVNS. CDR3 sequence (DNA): TGTGCCAGCCAACAGGGGAATAGCAATCAGCCCCAGCATTTT. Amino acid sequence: CASQQGNSNQPQHF.